The 2 T cell receptor beta chains reported below all come from one sample, sequenced in a study of post-analysis software for immune sequencing data. The study's findings and limits: When patients were compared with controls, four to six TRBV segments were more frequent, TRBV5-6, TRBV5-1 and TRBV20-1 among them.

Unique molecular identifiers were built into the TCR beta cDNA libraries. Using its own MiXCR run on the PCR reads, TCRdb lists one record per CDR3 protein. The sample carries 650,000 to 850,000 distinct CDR3 sequences, roughly 58% recorded once. These receptors have no identified antigens. Sequencing was performed on blood. Every receptor here comes from a girl aged 5 to 17 with multiple sclerosis.

This clonotype was counted between two and nine times. V gene TRBV10-3 combines with J gene TRBJ2-7; TRBD1 aligns across 8 bases. Germline lookup yields CDR1 ENHRY and CDR2 SYGVKD. V shed 5 bases and J 5 bases; nucleotides not matched to a gene: 2. CDR3 size: 12 residues. CDR3 residues: CAISKTGDEQYF. CDR3 sequence (DNA): TGTGCCATCAGTAAGACAGGGGACGAGCAGTACTTC.

The V gene is TRBV7-2, the J gene TRBJ1-2, with D uncertain. Trimming removed 1 base at V and 4 bases at J, with 16 bases between. Per germline, CDR1 SGHTA and CDR2 FQGNSA. The CDR3 sequence is 16 residues long. The CDR3 region has the DNA TGTGCCAGCAGCTTAGGGCAGGCCGCCTCTATCTATGGCTACACCTTC. This translates into CASSLGQAASIYGYTF.